This T cell receptor (beta chain) originates from a study of early T cells in non-severe SARS-CoV-2 infection. On the study more broadly: Investigators sequenced bulk RNA drawn from unsorted whole blood, and chains remained unpaired.

TCRdb redid the calling of the 5' RACE reads with MiXCR, one entry per CDR3 protein. Of more than 40,000 distinct CDR3 sequences listed, approximately 4% are singletons. General study results and limits: VDJdb-based matching was biased toward anti-spike CD8 responses and missed private and CD4 specificities.

This clonotype was seen at least ten times. Antigen unknown. This receptor was identified in an adult who was a healthcare worker with PCR-confirmed SARS-CoV-2 infection or an uninfected control (not recorded which). Input material: whole blood.

In DNA form, the CDR3 reads TGTGCCAGTAGTCTAGGGGCTAGCGGATACAATGAGCAGTTCTTC. It codes for CASSLGASGYNEQFF. This rearrangement joins TRBV19 to TRBJ2-1, with 7 nucleotides matching TRBD2. This CDR3 has 15 residues. The germline gives CDR1 LNHDA, CDR2 SQIVND (reference sequence). Unmatched junction bases numbered 8, after V lost 5 bases and J lost 4 bases.